These 19 T cell receptor beta chains originate from one sample sequenced in a study of cytomegalovirus exposure and HLA in healthy donors. PCR primers comprised 60 Vbeta and 13 Jbeta primers. TCRdb's copy holds only in-frame clones and misses some; the assay was immunoSEQ multiplex PCR. The data contain about 140,000 clones, 66% of them seen just once; the ten biggest clones take up approximately 6.5%. The sequencing sample was made of PBMCs. These receptors were taken from an older woman in good health and CMV-seronegative.

The chain joins TRBV2 to TRBJ2-5, with D maybe TRBD2 (5 bases). Trimming removed 5 bases at V and 5 bases at J, with 12 bases between. Germline lookup yields CDR1 SNHLY and CDR2 FYNNEI. This CDR3 has 13 residues. This CDR3 is CASSTRTRETQYF. The CDR3 DNA is TGTGCCAGCAGTACAAGGACTCGGGAGACCCAGTACTTC. The whole variable domain, remainder taken from reference TRBV2 and TRBJ2-5, is EPEVTQTPSHQVTQMGQEVILRCVPISNHLYFYWYRQILGQKVEFLVSFYNNEISEKSEIFDDQFSVERPDGSNFTLKIRSTKLEDSAMYFCASSTRTRETQYFGPGTRLLVL.

In its sample, this clone was seen a few times. V and J are TRBV7-9 and TRBJ2-1, with D hard to call. The germline V gene has CDR1 SEHNR and CDR2 FQNEAQ (reference sequence). V was shortened by 0 bases and J by 3 bases, with 15 bases between the two germline ends. This CDR3 is 17 amino acids long. The chain's CDR3 is CASSLAKAGQIYNEQFF. CDR3 DNA: TGTGCCAGCAGCTTAGCGAAAGCAGGCCAAATCTACAATGAGCAGTTCTTC.

Concerning this clone: The junction differs from germline at one of its ends, possibly a read error. The genes are TRBV7-9 and TRBJ2-1; D remains unclear. In germline, CDR1 is SEHNR, CDR2 FQNEAQ (reference sequence). CDR3 length: 15 residues. The CDR3 spells CSSSFLLGPNNEQFF. CDR3 nucleotides: TGTTCCAGCAGCTTCCTGCTGGGCCCCAACAATGAGCAGTTCTTC.

This clone was counted between two and nine times. This chain uses TRBV4-3 with TRBJ1-2; D remains ambiguous. The CDR3 totals 17 residues. V shed 4 bases and J shed 4 bases, with 22 bases lying between them. Germline assignment: CDR1 LGHNA and CDR2 YSLEER. CDR3: CASSPVLWRVEAYGYTF. CDR3 DNA: TGCGCCAGCAGCCCCGTACTGTGGCGGGTAGAGGCCTATGGCTACACCTTC.

The chain employs TRBV7-2 and TRBJ2-7; TRBD1 might be the D (5 bases). Trimming cost V 5 bases and J 6 bases, with 14 bases left between them. This CDR3 has 13 amino acids. Germline values: CDR1 SGHTA, CDR2 FQGNSA. CDR3 nucleotide sequence: TGTGCCAGCAGCCGAAATCAGGGATTCGAGCAGTACTTC. The encoded protein is CASSRNQGFEQYF.

V is TRBV5-1 and J is TRBJ2-3; D is unresolved. The V gene's germline CDR1 is SGHRS and CDR2 YFSETQ. V lost 1 base and J lost 4, with 7 bases in between. The CDR3 covers 13 residues. CDR3 sequence: CASSLWSADTQYF. In DNA, the CDR3 is TGCGCCAGCAGCTTGTGGTCGGCAGATACGCAGTATTTT.

The CDR3 reads CASSPAGILAGRDNQPQHF. CDR3 nucleotides: TGTGCCAGCAGTCCGGCCGGCATATTAGCCGGGAGGGACAATCAGCCCCAGCATTTT. The V call is TRBV27, the J call TRBJ1-5; D is ambiguous. From germline, CDR1 is MNHEY and CDR2 SMNVEV (reference sequence). This CDR3 is built from 19 residues. V was cut by 5 bases and J by 3 bases, with 26 bases left in between.

The chain combines TRBV29-1 with TRBJ1-1; D is perhaps TRBD1 (6 bases). The CDR3 has 12 amino acids. Looked up from germline, CDR1 is SQVTM and CDR2 is ANQGSEA. The V gene lost 1 base and the J gene lost 6 bases, with 9 bases spanning the gap. CDR3 protein: CSVEVRGAEAFF. The DNA of the CDR3 is TGCAGCGTTGAAGTCAGGGGTGCTGAAGCTTTCTTT.

In this sample, this clone turned up a few times. This chain links TRBV19 with TRBJ2-7; D unresolved. Trimming took off 5 bases at V and 3 bases at J, with 11 bases between the two ends. Germline CDR1 is LNHDA and CDR2 is SQIVND (reference sequence). The CDR3 spans 13 residues. The CDR3 here is CASSLRSNYEQYF. The CDR3 DNA is TGTGCCAGTAGTTTGAGGAGTAACTACGAGCAGTACTTC.

V gene TRBV4-1 combines with J gene TRBJ2-3; 7 positions agree with TRBD1. This CDR3 has 15 amino acids. V was clipped by 3 bases and J by 2 bases; unmatched bases: 5. Germline-derived CDR1 and CDR2 are MGHRA and YSYEKL. The CDR3 loop is CASSHGDRATDTQYF. The DNA for the CDR3 is TGCGCCAGCAGCCACGGGGACAGAGCCACAGATACGCAGTATTTT.

Only one count was recorded for this clone. CDR3 in amino acids: CASSQKGQGAREQYF. CDR3 bases: TGCGCCAGCAGCCAAAAGGGACAGGGGGCTCGTGAGCAGTACTTC. This sequence joins TRBV4-3 and TRBJ2-7; 12 bases are shared with TRBD1. J was trimmed by 7 bases and V by 2 bases; bases with no gene match: 6. The CDR3 loop spans 15 amino acids. Germline CDR1 LGHNA, CDR2 YSLEER.

On this clone: In this CDR3 the conserved last residue, phenylalanine or tryptophan, is missing, so a read error is likely. The CDR3 loop reads CASSIQGAGTEAFL. The CDR3 DNA sequence: TGTGCCAGCAGCATACAGGGGGCTGGCACTGAAGCTTTCCTT. This chain connects TRBV7-9 to TRBJ1-1; 9 bases align to TRBD1. Germline V gene sequence: CDR1 SEHNR, CDR2 FQNEAQ (reference sequence). Trimming at V came to 5 bases and at J to 4 bases, leaving 5 bases not matched to a gene. The CDR3 runs 14 residues.

This chain connects TRBV5-1 to TRBJ2-3, with TRBD2 identical over 14 bases. Trimming took 7 bases from V and 3 from J; bases not matched to a gene: 7. The germline V gene encodes CDR1 SGHRS and CDR2 YFSETQ. The CDR3 is made up of 16 amino acids. Here the CDR3 DNA reads TGCGCCAGCTACCGGGGACTAGCGGGAGTGACAGATACGCAGTATTTT. This encodes CASYRGLAGVTDTQYF.

The DNA for the CDR3 is TGTGCCAGCAGCTTAGGCGACAGGGGCCGTTTCACTGAAGCTTTCTTT. Protein product: CASSLGDRGRFTEAFF. The J gene is TRBJ1-1, the V gene TRBV7-9, with 8 bases fitting TRBD1. V gave up 1 base and J gave up 4 bases; unmatched junction bases: 8. Germline V CDR1 and CDR2: SEHNR, FQNEAQ (reference sequence). This CDR3 region has 16 residues.

The V and J genes are TRBV28 and TRBJ2-3; TRBD1 aligns across 8 bases. This CDR3 is 13 amino acids long. Trimming took 3 bases from V and 11 from J; bases not matched to a gene: 7. CDR1 and CDR2 (germline): MDHEN, SYDVKM. This CDR3 reads CASSLVSGTGQYF. The DNA for the CDR3 is TGTGCCAGCAGTTTGGTGTCCGGGACAGGGCAGTATTTT.

The genes are TRBV7-2 and TRBJ2-1, with TRBD2 identical over 8 bases. V shed 1 base, J shed 8 bases, and the junction held 10 bases outside the gene matches. The CDR3 length is 16 residues. Germline V gene data show CDR1 as SGHTA and CDR2 as FQGNSA. The chain's CDR3 is CASSLVSRGGRDEQFF. The CDR3 DNA follows: TGTGCCAGCAGCTTAGTATCCCGGGGGGGCCGGGATGAGCAGTTCTTC.

This clone was seen more than once but under ten times. The V and J genes are TRBV5-1 and TRBJ2-7; no firm D call. Trimming took 0 bases from V and 3 from J, leaving 10 bases between them. CDR1 and CDR2 (germline): SGHRS, YFSETQ. The length of the CDR3 is 14 residues. Here the CDR3 reads CASSLDLQSYEQYF. CDR3 DNA sequence: TGCGCCAGCAGCTTGGATTTACAGAGCTACGAGCAGTACTTC.

The genes are TRBV5-1 and TRBJ2-7; the match to TRBD1 covers 9 bases. The germline V gene has CDR1 SGHRS and CDR2 YFSETQ. The CDR3 covers 15 residues. V was clipped by 3 bases and J by 3 bases; unmatched bases: 7. In DNA form, the CDR3 reads TGCGCCAGCAGCTGGGGGACAGGGTTGATCTACGAGCAGTACTTC. Encoded protein: CASSWGTGLIYEQYF.

The gene calls are TRBV2 and TRBJ2-5; 13 bases align to TRBD2. V lost 4 bases, J lost 5 bases, and 4 bases stayed unmatched. This CDR3 is 15 amino acids long. The germline CDR1 and CDR2 sequences are SNHLY and FYNNEI. The CDR3 sequence: CASSGLAGGVETQYF. CDR3 DNA: TGTGCCAGCAGTGGACTAGCGGGGGGCGTGGAGACCCAGTACTTC. The complete variable domain, with remaining parts taken from reference TRBV2 and TRBJ2-5, reads EPEVTQTPSHQVTQMGQEVILRCVPISNHLYFYWYRQILGQKVEFLVSFYNNEISEKSEIFDDQFSVERPDGSNFTLKIRSTKLEDSAMYFCASSGLAGGVETQYFGPGTRLLVL.